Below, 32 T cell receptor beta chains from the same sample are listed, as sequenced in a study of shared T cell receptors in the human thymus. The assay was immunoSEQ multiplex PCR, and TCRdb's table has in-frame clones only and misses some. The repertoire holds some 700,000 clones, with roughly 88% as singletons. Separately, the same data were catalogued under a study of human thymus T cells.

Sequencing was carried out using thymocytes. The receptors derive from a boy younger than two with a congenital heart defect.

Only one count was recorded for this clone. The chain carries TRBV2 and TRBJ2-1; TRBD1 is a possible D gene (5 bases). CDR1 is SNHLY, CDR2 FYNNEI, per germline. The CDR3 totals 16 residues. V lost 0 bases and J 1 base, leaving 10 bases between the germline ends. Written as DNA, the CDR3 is TGTGCCAGCAGTGAAGCGCCCCACAGGTCCTACAATGAGCAGTTCTTC. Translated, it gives CASSEAPHRSYNEQFF.

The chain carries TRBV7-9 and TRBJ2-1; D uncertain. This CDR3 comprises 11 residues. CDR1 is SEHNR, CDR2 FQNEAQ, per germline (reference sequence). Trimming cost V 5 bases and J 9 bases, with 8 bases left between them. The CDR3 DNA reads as TGTGCCAGCAGCCCGTCCCGTGAGCAGTTCTTC. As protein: CASSPSREQFF.

CDR3 coding DNA: TGTGCCAGCAGTGCGTATGAAAAACTGTTTTTT. It yields the protein CASSAYEKLFF. The rearrangement links TRBV2 to TRBJ1-4; no clear D. Germline V gene sequence: CDR1 SNHLY, CDR2 FYNNEI. The CDR3 has 11 amino acids. Deletions cut 4 bases from V and 6 bases from J, with 3 bases between.

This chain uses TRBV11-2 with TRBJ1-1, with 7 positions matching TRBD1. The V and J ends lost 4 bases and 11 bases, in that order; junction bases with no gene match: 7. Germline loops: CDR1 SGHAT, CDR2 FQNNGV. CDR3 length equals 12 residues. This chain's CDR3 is CASSSQGGDAFF. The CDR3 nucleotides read TGTGCCAGCAGCTCGCAGGGGGGCGACGCTTTCTTT.

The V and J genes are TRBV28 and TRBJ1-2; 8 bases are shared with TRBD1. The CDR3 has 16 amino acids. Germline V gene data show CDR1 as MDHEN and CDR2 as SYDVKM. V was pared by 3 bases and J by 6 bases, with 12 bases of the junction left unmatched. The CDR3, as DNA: TGTGCCAGCAGTTTCCGGGGACAGGCCCCGAAGGATGGCTACACCTTC. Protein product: CASSFRGQAPKDGYTF.

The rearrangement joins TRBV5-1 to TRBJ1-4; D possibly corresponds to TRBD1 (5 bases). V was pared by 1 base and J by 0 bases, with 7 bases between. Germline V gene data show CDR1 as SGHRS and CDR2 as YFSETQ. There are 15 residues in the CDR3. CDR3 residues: CASSLRGATNEKLFF. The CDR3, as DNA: TGCGCCAGCAGCTTGCGGGGGGCAACTAATGAAAAACTGTTTTTT.

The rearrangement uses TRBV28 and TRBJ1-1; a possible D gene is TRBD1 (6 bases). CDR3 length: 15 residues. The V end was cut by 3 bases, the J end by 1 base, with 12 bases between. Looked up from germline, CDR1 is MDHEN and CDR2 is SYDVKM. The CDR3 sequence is CASSLEGGRNTEAFF. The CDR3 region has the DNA TGTGCCAGCAGTTTGGAGGGGGGGAGGAACACTGAAGCTTTCTTT.

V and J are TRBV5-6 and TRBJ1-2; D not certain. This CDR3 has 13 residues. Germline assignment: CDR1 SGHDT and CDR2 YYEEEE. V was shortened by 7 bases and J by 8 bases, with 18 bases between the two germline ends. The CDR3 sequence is CASGDPFTRGYTF. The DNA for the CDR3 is TGTGCCAGCGGCGACCCATTTACGAGGGGCTACACCTTC.

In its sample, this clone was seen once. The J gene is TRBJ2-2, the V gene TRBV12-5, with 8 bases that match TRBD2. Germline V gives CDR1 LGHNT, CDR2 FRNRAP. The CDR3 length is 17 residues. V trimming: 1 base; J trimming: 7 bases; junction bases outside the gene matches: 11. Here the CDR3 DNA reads TGTGCTAGTGGTTTGGGCCTAGGCCGGGAGGGGATCGGGGAGCTGTTTTTT. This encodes CASGLGLGREGIGELFF.

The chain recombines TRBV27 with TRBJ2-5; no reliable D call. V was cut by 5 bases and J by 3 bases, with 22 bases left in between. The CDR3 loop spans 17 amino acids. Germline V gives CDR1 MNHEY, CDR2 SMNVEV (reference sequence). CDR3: CASSPKEKEGMEETQYF. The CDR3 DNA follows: TGTGCCAGCAGTCCGAAGGAGAAGGAAGGAATGGAAGAGACCCAGTACTTC.

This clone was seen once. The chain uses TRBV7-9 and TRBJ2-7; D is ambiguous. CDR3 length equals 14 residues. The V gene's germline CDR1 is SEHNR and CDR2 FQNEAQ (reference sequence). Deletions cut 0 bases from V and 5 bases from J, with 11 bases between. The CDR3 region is CASSLAEADHEQYF. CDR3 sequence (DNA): TGTGCCAGCAGCTTAGCCGAGGCAGACCACGAGCAGTACTTC.

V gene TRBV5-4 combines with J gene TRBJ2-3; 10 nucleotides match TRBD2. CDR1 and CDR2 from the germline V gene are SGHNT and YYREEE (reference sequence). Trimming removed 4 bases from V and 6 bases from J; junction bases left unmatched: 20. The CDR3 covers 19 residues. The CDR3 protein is CASSGRPWMRERGGDTQYF. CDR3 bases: TGTGCCAGCAGCGGCCGCCCCTGGATGCGGGAGCGGGGGGGGGATACGCAGTATTTT.

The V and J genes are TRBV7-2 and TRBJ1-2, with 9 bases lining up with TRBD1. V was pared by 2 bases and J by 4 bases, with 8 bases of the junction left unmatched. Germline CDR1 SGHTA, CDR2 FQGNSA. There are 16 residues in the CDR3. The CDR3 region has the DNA TGTGCCAGCAGCTTACGGGACAGGGATCATTTCTATGGCTACACCTTC. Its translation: CASSLRDRDHFYGYTF.

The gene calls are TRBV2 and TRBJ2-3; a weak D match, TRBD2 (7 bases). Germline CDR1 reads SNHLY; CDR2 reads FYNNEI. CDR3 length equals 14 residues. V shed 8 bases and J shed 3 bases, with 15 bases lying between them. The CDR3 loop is CASEGEGGTDTQYF. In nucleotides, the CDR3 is TGTGCCAGCGAGGGGGAGGGCGGTACAGATACGCAGTATTTT.

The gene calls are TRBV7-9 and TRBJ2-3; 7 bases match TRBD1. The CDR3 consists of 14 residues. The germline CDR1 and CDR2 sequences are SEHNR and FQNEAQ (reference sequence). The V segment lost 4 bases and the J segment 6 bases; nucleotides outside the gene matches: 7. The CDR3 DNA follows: TGTGCCAGCAGCTCGGGACAGTCACTGGATACGCAGTATTTT. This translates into CASSSGQSLDTQYF.

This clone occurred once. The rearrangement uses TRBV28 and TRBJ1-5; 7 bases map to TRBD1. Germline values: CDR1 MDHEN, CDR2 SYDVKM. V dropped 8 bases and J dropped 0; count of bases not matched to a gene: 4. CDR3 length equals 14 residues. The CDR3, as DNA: TGTGCCAGCCTACAGGGGTATAGCAATCAGCCCCAGCATTTT. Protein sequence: CASLQGYSNQPQHF.

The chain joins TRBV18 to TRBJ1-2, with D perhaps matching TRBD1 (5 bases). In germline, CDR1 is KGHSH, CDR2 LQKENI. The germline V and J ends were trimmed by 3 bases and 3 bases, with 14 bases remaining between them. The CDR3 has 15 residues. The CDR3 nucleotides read TGTGCCAGCTCACCCAACCCGGACATTTACTATGGCTACACCTTC. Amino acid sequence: CASSPNPDIYYGYTF.

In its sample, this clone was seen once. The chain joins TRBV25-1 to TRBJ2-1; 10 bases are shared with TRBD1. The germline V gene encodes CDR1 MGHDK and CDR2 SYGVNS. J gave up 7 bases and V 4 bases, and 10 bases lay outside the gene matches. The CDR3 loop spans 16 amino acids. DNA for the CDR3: TGTGCCAGCAGTGGCCCAGGGGGACAGGGGTCGAATGAGCAGTTCTTC. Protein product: CASSGPGGQGSNEQFF.

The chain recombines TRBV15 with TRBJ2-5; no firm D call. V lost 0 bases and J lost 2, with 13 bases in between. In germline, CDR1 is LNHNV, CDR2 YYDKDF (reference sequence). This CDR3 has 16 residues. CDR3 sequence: CATSRDLTTFQETQYF. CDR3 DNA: TGTGCCACCAGCAGAGATTTAACGACATTTCAAGAGACCCAGTACTTC.

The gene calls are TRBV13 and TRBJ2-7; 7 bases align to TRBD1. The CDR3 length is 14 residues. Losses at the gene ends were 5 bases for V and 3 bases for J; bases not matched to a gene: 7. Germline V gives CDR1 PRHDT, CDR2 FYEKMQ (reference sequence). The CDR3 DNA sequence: TGTGCCAGCAGCCGACAGGGTCAGCTCTACGAGCAGTACTTC. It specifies CASSRQGQLYEQYF.

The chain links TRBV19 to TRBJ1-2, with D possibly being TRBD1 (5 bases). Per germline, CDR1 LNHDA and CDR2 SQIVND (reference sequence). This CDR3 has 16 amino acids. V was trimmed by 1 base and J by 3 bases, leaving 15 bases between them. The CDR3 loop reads CASSIVYRTQYYGYTF. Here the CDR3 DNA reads TGTGCCAGTAGTATAGTTTATAGGACACAGTACTATGGCTACACCTTC.

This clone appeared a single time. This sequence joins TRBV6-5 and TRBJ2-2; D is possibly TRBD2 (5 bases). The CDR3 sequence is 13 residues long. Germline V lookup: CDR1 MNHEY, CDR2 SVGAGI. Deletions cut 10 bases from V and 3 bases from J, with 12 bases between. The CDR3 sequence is CATLGLYTGELFF. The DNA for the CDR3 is TGTGCCACCCTAGGACTCTACACCGGGGAGCTGTTTTTT.

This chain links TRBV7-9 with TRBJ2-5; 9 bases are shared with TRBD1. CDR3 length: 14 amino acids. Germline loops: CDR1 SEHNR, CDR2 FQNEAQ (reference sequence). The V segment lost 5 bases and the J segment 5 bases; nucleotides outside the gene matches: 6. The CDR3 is CASSRGQGHETQYF. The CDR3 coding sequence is TGTGCCAGCAGCCGGGGACAGGGTCACGAGACCCAGTACTTC.

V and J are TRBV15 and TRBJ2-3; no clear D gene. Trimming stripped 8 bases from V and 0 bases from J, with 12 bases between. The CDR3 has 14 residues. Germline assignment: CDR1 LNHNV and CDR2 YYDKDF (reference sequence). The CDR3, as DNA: TGTGCCACCCGCTCCGGGTTTAGCACAGATACGCAGTATTTT. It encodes CATRSGFSTDTQYF.

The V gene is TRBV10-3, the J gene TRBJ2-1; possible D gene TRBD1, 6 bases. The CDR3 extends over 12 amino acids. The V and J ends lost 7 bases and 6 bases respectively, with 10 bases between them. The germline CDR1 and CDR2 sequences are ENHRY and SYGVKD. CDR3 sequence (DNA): TGTGCCATCAATAGGACAGCCAATGAGCAGTTCTTC. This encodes CAINRTANEQFF.

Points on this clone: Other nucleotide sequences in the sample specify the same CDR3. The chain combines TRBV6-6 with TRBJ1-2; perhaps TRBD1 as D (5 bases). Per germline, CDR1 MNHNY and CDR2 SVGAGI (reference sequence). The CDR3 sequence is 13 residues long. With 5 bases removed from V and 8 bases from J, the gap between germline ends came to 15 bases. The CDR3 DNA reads TGTGCCAGCAGTCCTGCGTGGGGCAGAGGCTACACCTTC. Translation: CASSPAWGRGYTF.

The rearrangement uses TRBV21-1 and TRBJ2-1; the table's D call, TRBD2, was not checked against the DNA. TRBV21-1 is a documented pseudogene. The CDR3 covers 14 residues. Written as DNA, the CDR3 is TGTGCCAGCGGAACCGGGACTGGGGTTGATGAGCAGTTCTTC. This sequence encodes CASGTGTGVDEQFF.

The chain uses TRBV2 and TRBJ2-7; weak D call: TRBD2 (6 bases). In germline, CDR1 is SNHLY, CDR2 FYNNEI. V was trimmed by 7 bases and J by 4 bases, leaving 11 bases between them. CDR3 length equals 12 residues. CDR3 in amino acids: CASIEGRYEQYF. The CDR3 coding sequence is TGTGCCAGCATAGAGGGGAGGTACGAGCAGTACTTC.

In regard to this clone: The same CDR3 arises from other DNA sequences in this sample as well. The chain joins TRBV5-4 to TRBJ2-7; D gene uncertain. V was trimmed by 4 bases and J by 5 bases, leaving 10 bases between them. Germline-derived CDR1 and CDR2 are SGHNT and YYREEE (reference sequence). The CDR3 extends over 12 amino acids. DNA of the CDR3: TGTGCCAGCAGCCCGACTCCAGACGAGCAGTACTTC. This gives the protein CASSPTPDEQYF.

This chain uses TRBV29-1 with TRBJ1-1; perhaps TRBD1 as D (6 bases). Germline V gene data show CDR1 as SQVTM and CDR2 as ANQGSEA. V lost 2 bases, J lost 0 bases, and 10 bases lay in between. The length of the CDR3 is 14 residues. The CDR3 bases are TGCAGCGTTGAAATGACAGGTTTGAACACTGAAGCTTTCTTT. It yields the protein CSVEMTGLNTEAFF. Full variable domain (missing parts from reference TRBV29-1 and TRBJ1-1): SAVISQKPSRDICQRGTSLTIQCQVDSQVTMMFWYRQQPGQSLTLIATANQGSEATYESGFVIDKFPISRPNLTFSTLTVSNMSPEDSSIYLCSVEMTGLNTEAFFGQGTRLTVV.

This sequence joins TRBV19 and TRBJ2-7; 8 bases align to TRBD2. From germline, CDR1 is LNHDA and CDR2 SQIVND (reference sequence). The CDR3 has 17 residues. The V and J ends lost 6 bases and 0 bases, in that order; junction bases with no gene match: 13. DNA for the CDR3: TGTGCCAGTAGCGTGACGTCGACTAGCGATACCTCCTACGAGCAGTACTTC. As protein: CASSVTSTSDTSYEQYF.

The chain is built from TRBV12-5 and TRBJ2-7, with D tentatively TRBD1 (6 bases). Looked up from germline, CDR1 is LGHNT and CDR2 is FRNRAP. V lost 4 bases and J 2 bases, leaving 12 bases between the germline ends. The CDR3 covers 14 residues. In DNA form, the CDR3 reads TGTGCTAGTGGTTCGGAACAGGGCCCCTACGAGCAGTACTTC. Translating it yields CASGSEQGPYEQYF.